This T cell receptor beta chain derives from a study of cytomegalovirus exposure and HLA in healthy donors. This clone has just one count. It was with 60 Vbeta and 13 Jbeta primers that the PCR ran. Profiled with immunoSEQ multiplex PCR; TCRdb holds only in-frame clones, not every one. The data show roughly 150,000 clones, around three quarters seen once. Losses at the gene ends were 6 bases for V and 7 bases for J; bases not matched to a gene: 6. This CDR3 has 15 residues. Per the germline V gene, CDR1 is KGHSH and CDR2 is LQKENI. The TCR comes from a man in his forties in good health and CMV-seronegative. The chain has TRBV18 and TRBJ2-1, with 13 bases fitting TRBD2. Input material: PBMCs. The CDR3 DNA reads TGTGCCAGCTCCTTAGGGACTAGCGGGATTAATGAGCAGTTCTTC. Translation: CASSLGTSGINEQFF.